The T cell receptor (beta chain) under discussion was sequenced for a study of blood T cell repertoires in COVID-19. Study-wide background: The United States, Italy and Spain supplied acute and convalescent COVID-19 samples. In each case, the material was cDNA or gDNA derived from T cells, B-cell-depleted T cells, or PBMCs.

Trimming pared 1 base from V and 4 bases from J, leaving 11 bases between. Germline CDR1 is SGHNT and CDR2 is YENEEA. The CDR3 runs to 14 residues. As processed by the authors: Counts of nucleated cells, estimated from reference gene primer amplification, were obtained. Sequencing used immunoSEQ multiplex PCR; TCRdb keeps in-frame clones, though not all of them. Clone size and V and J calls were adopted from that table, with D and trimming inferred from the DNA. The data show hundreds of thousands of clones, 80% to 90% seen once. The clonotype comes from a woman between 45 and 65 years old with COVID-19, enrolled during active disease. The rearrangement joins TRBV11-3 to TRBJ2-7, with D perhaps TRBD1 (6 bases). The specimen sequenced was peripheral blood. The CDR3 is CASSLGQVQYEQYF. The CDR3 nucleotides are TGTGCCAGCAGCTTAGGACAGGTTCAATACGAGCAGTACTTC.